This T cell receptor beta chain was identified during a study of blood T cell repertoires in COVID-19. Study overall: Sources were T cells, B-cell-depleted T cells, or PBMCs; the material itself was cDNA or gDNA.

Study members were between roughly 18 and 100 years old and lived in 20 to 30 US regions. The trim removed 3 bases at V and 4 bases at J, leaving 20 bases unmatched. Germline values: CDR1 MDHEN, CDR2 SYDVKM. The CDR3 is 19 residues long. Some clones are missing from TCRdb's copy, which holds only in-frame ones; the method was immunoSEQ multiplex PCR. The table has some 300,000 clones, around nine tenths seen once; the top ten hold around 9%. Sequencing was done on a sample of PBMCs or T cells enriched from blood (not recorded which). The genes are TRBV28 and TRBJ2-7; 8 bases map to TRBD2. The receptor comes from a woman in her thirties who had recovered from COVID-19. In DNA form, the CDR3 reads TGTGCCAGCAGTTTGCCTAGTTTGATCGGGAGGGCCAACGGGTACGAGCAGTACTTC. Its protein is CASSLPSLIGRANGYEQYF.